The rows below give T cell receptor beta chains drawn from one sample of a study of blood T cell repertoires in COVID-19. The repertoire was sequenced with immunoSEQ multiplex PCR; TCRdb's copy has only in-frame clones and lacks some. The sample lists about 300,000 clones, around nine tenths occurring once. Sequencing used peripheral blood. The source is a man aged 70-80 years with acute or convalescent COVID-19. The CDR3 runs from the conserved cysteine through the conserved F or W. Fields, in order: CDR3 DNA, CDR3 protein, J gene, clone size, V gene, D gene, CDR3 length. D genes are given only for firm matches. Only part of the rows carry a size: once, few, many, or a class if the clone is expanded.

cdr3_nt: TGTGCCAGCAGCCAAGCGGGTGGCAACTCTGAAGCTTTCTTT
cdr3_aa: CASSQAGGNSEAFF
j_call: TRBJ1-1
clone_size: once
v_call: TRBV3-1/TRBV3-2
d_call: -
cdr3_length: 14

cdr3_nt: TGCAGCGTCGGACAGCTTTATGGCTACACCTTC
cdr3_aa: CSVGQLYGYTF
j_call: TRBJ1-2
clone_size: -
v_call: TRBV29-1
d_call: -
cdr3_length: 11

cdr3_nt: TGCGCCAGCAGCGCGCAGGGGCTAAGCTCTGGAAACACCATATATTTT
cdr3_aa: CASSAQGLSSGNTIYF
j_call: TRBJ1-3
clone_size: -
v_call: TRBV5-1
d_call: -
cdr3_length: 16

cdr3_nt: TGTGCCAGCAGTCCGCGGACAGGGGGTGGTGAAAAACTGTTTTTT
cdr3_aa: CASSPRTGGGEKLFF
j_call: TRBJ1-4
clone_size: -
v_call: TRBV6-5
d_call: TRBD1
cdr3_length: 15

cdr3_nt: TGTGCCAGCAGTGGACCGACAGGGGAGCCCTACGAGCAGTACTTC
cdr3_aa: CASSGPTGEPYEQYF
j_call: TRBJ2-7
clone_size: -
v_call: TRBV2
d_call: TRBD1
cdr3_length: 15

cdr3_nt: TGTGCCAGCTTTTCATCCCTAACAGATACGCAGTATTTT
cdr3_aa: CASFSSLTDTQYF
j_call: TRBJ2-3
clone_size: few
v_call: TRBV27
d_call: -
cdr3_length: 13

cdr3_nt: TGTGCCAGCAGCTTAGGTGGGACAGGGGCTGAAGCTTTCTTT
cdr3_aa: CASSLGGTGAEAFF
j_call: TRBJ1-1
clone_size: once
v_call: TRBV7-3
d_call: TRBD1
cdr3_length: 14

cdr3_nt: TGCGCCAGCAGCCAAGGGGCTCACACAGATACGCAGTATTTT
cdr3_aa: CASSQGAHTDTQYF
j_call: TRBJ2-3
clone_size: -
v_call: TRBV4-3
d_call: -
cdr3_length: 14

cdr3_nt: TGCAGCGTGACACAGGGGATTGGGCCCTACGAGCAGTACTTC
cdr3_aa: CSVTQGIGPYEQYF
j_call: TRBJ2-7
clone_size: once
v_call: TRBV29-1
d_call: TRBD1
cdr3_length: 14

cdr3_nt: TGTGCCAGCAGCGATGGGACTAGCGGGGCCACAGATACGCAGTATTTT
cdr3_aa: CASSDGTSGATDTQYF
j_call: TRBJ2-3
clone_size: -
v_call: TRBV9
d_call: TRBD2
cdr3_length: 16

cdr3_nt: TGCGCCAGCAGCTTGCCTAACTTAGCGGGAGGGCCGAATGAGCAGTTCTTC
cdr3_aa: CASSLPNLAGGPNEQFF
j_call: TRBJ2-1
clone_size: once
v_call: TRBV5-1
d_call: TRBD2
cdr3_length: 17

cdr3_nt: TGTGCCAGCAGTGTACAGGGGGCCTATGGCTACACCTTC
cdr3_aa: CASSVQGAYGYTF
j_call: TRBJ1-2
clone_size: -
v_call: TRBV12-3/TRBV12-4
d_call: TRBD1
cdr3_length: 13

cdr3_nt: TGTGCCAGCTCCGGACAGGGGGTCTCTGGGGCCAACGTCCTGACTTTC
cdr3_aa: CASSGQGVSGANVLTF
j_call: TRBJ2-6
clone_size: -
v_call: TRBV28
d_call: TRBD1
cdr3_length: 16

cdr3_nt: TGTGCCATCAGTGTCGCGGAGGGGGCTAGCGGGAGCTCGTCCCCCTACGAGCAGTACTTC
cdr3_aa: CAISVAEGASGSSSPYEQYF
j_call: TRBJ2-7
clone_size: -
v_call: TRBV10-3
d_call: TRBD2
cdr3_length: 20

cdr3_nt: TGTGCCAGCAGCCAAGACCCTAGCGGGGGGGCCGGAGAGCAGTTCTTC
cdr3_aa: CASSQDPSGGAGEQFF
j_call: TRBJ2-1
clone_size: -
v_call: TRBV4-2
d_call: TRBD2
cdr3_length: 16

cdr3_nt: TGTGCCTGGTCAACAGGGGGCGGGCAGTACTTC
cdr3_aa: CAWSTGGGQYF
j_call: TRBJ2-7
clone_size: once
v_call: TRBV30
d_call: TRBD1
cdr3_length: 11

cdr3_nt: TGTGCCAGCAGCCAACCCGTGGCGGGGATAGAGACCCAGTACTTC
cdr3_aa: CASSQPVAGIETQYF
j_call: TRBJ2-5
clone_size: -
v_call: TRBV6-2/TRBV6-3
d_call: -
cdr3_length: 15

cdr3_nt: TGTGCCAGCAGCTTTAGCGGGAGAAGCGAGACCCAGTACTTC
cdr3_aa: CASSFSGRSETQYF
j_call: TRBJ2-5
clone_size: -
v_call: TRBV5-8
d_call: TRBD2
cdr3_length: 14

cdr3_nt: TGTGCCAGCAGCTTAAGCCTGGGGAGCCGAGATACGCAGTATTTT
cdr3_aa: CASSLSLGSRDTQYF
j_call: TRBJ2-3
clone_size: few
v_call: TRBV7-7
d_call: -
cdr3_length: 15

cdr3_nt: TGTGCCATACTTCCAAAACAGCCCCAGCATTTT
cdr3_aa: CAILPKQPQHF
j_call: TRBJ1-5
clone_size: -
v_call: TRBV7-9
d_call: -
cdr3_length: 11

cdr3_nt: TGTGCCAGCAGCCCGACAGGGACCACCGGCTACACCTTC
cdr3_aa: CASSPTGTTGYTF
j_call: TRBJ1-2
clone_size: -
v_call: TRBV12-3/TRBV12-4
d_call: TRBD1
cdr3_length: 13

cdr3_nt: TGTGCCAGCAGCTTAGTCTGGGCCGGGGACACTGAAGCTTTCTTT
cdr3_aa: CASSLVWAGDTEAFF
j_call: TRBJ1-1
clone_size: -
v_call: TRBV7-9
d_call: -
cdr3_length: 15

cdr3_nt: TGTGCCAGCAGAGTCGGACAGTGGGTGGGGGAGACCCAGTACTTC
cdr3_aa: CASRVGQWVGETQYF
j_call: TRBJ2-5
clone_size: -
v_call: TRBV28
d_call: -
cdr3_length: 15

cdr3_nt: TGTGCCAGCAGCCAAGAAACTGGAGGGGCAGATACGCAGTATTTT
cdr3_aa: CASSQETGGADTQYF
j_call: TRBJ2-3
clone_size: -
v_call: TRBV4-2
d_call: -
cdr3_length: 15

cdr3_nt: TGTGCCTGCACCGGGACAGGGACCGTCCAGCATTTT
cdr3_aa: CACTGTGTVQHF
j_call: TRBJ1-5
clone_size: -
v_call: TRBV30
d_call: TRBD1
cdr3_length: 12

cdr3_nt: TGTGCCAGCAGTTGGCTAGGGGGCGTCCGTCTAAGCACAGATACGCAGTATTTT
cdr3_aa: CASSWLGGVRLSTDTQYF
j_call: TRBJ2-3
clone_size: -
v_call: TRBV5-6
d_call: TRBD1
cdr3_length: 18

cdr3_nt: TGTGCCAGCAGCGTTGGATCGTTGCTAGGGGACCAAGAGACCCAGTACTTC
cdr3_aa: CASSVGSLLGDQETQYF
j_call: TRBJ2-5
clone_size: -
v_call: TRBV9
d_call: -
cdr3_length: 17

cdr3_nt: TGTGCCTGGAGTGTCGGGAAAGCCCCAGGTCTCTTT
cdr3_aa: CAWSVGKAPGLF
j_call: TRBJ1-1
clone_size: -
v_call: TRBV30
d_call: -
cdr3_length: 12

cdr3_nt: TGTGCCAGCAGCACCGAGACAGGTAATCGGTGTGGCTATGGCTACACCTTC
cdr3_aa: CASSTETGNRCGYGYTF
j_call: TRBJ1-2
clone_size: -
v_call: TRBV21-1
d_call: -
cdr3_length: 17

cdr3_nt: TGTGCCATCAGTGGGGGCGGGAGCATTACGGAGACCCAGTACTTC
cdr3_aa: CAISGGGSITETQYF
j_call: TRBJ2-5
clone_size: -
v_call: TRBV10-3
d_call: TRBD2
cdr3_length: 15

cdr3_nt: TGTGCCAGCAGTTTTGGGGGCGCACGGGAAAAACTGTTTTTT
cdr3_aa: CASSFGGAREKLFF
j_call: TRBJ1-4
clone_size: few
v_call: TRBV28
d_call: -
cdr3_length: 14

cdr3_nt: TGTGCCAGCAGCAAAAACCCGAGCGCTAGGGGCTACACCTTC
cdr3_aa: CASSKNPSARGYTF
j_call: TRBJ1-2
clone_size: -
v_call: TRBV7-3
d_call: -
cdr3_length: 14

cdr3_nt: TGTGCCACCAGCGGACAGCCGAGCACTGAAGCTTTCTTT
cdr3_aa: CATSGQPSTEAFF
j_call: TRBJ1-1
clone_size: -
v_call: TRBV15
d_call: -
cdr3_length: 13

cdr3_nt: TGTGCCAGCAGCCAGTTGACTAGTGCCGTGCCCGGGGAGCTGTTTTTT
cdr3_aa: CASSQLTSAVPGELFF
j_call: TRBJ2-2
clone_size: -
v_call: TRBV13
d_call: -
cdr3_length: 16

cdr3_nt: TGTGCCAGCAGCTTCGACAGGCTAGAAAAGACCCAGTACTTC
cdr3_aa: CASSFDRLEKTQYF
j_call: TRBJ2-5
clone_size: once
v_call: TRBV5-6
d_call: -
cdr3_length: 14

cdr3_nt: TGTGCCACAAAGACCACAGGGGGGGATTCACCCCTCCACTTT
cdr3_aa: CATKTTGGDSPLHF
j_call: TRBJ1-6
clone_size: -
v_call: TRBV28
d_call: TRBD1
cdr3_length: 14

cdr3_nt: TGCAGCGTTGATAGCGGGGACTCCTTTATTGAGCAGTTCTTC
cdr3_aa: CSVDSGDSFIEQFF
j_call: TRBJ2-1
clone_size: -
v_call: TRBV29-1
d_call: TRBD2
cdr3_length: 14

cdr3_nt: TGTGCCAGCACCGACGGGTGGGAGGGCAGGGAGTACTTC
cdr3_aa: CASTDGWEGREYF
j_call: TRBJ2-4
clone_size: -
v_call: TRBV6-5
d_call: TRBD2
cdr3_length: 13

cdr3_nt: TGTGCCAGCAGCCGAGACCAAGAGACCCAGTACTTC
cdr3_aa: CASSRDQETQYF
j_call: TRBJ2-5
clone_size: -
v_call: TRBV14
d_call: -
cdr3_length: 12

cdr3_nt: TGTGCCAGTAGTATACGGAGGGCGGCTGAAGCTTTCTTT
cdr3_aa: CASSIRRAAEAFF
j_call: TRBJ1-1
clone_size: -
v_call: TRBV19
d_call: -
cdr3_length: 13

cdr3_nt: TGTGCCAGCAGTTTATTATATCGGGGGAATCAGCCCCAGCATTTT
cdr3_aa: CASSLLYRGNQPQHF
j_call: TRBJ1-5
clone_size: -
v_call: TRBV27
d_call: -
cdr3_length: 15

cdr3_nt: TGCGCCAGCAGCCAAGTTCGAGCGGAAGTCACAGATACGCAGTATTTT
cdr3_aa: CASSQVRAEVTDTQYF
j_call: TRBJ2-3
clone_size: -
v_call: TRBV4-3
d_call: -
cdr3_length: 16

cdr3_nt: TGTGCCAGCAGCTTTACCGTAGCGGGTACGGGGACCCAGTACTTC
cdr3_aa: CASSFTVAGTGTQYF
j_call: TRBJ2-5
clone_size: -
v_call: TRBV7-9
d_call: TRBD2
cdr3_length: 15

cdr3_nt: TGCGCCAGCAGCCGGACAGGGGTCGAGCTGTTTTTT
cdr3_aa: CASSRTGVELFF
j_call: TRBJ2-2
clone_size: -
v_call: TRBV5-1
d_call: TRBD1
cdr3_length: 12

cdr3_nt: TGTGCCAGCTGTGAAGGTGGGACAGGGAATTCACCCCTCCACTTT
cdr3_aa: CASCEGGTGNSPLHF
j_call: TRBJ1-6
clone_size: -
v_call: TRBV5-4
d_call: TRBD1
cdr3_length: 15

cdr3_nt: TGTGCCAGCAGCTCCGCAGGGAATTCACCCCTCCACTTT
cdr3_aa: CASSSAGNSPLHF
j_call: TRBJ1-6
clone_size: -
v_call: TRBV7-8
d_call: -
cdr3_length: 13